Listed below are T cell receptor beta chains from one sample, sequenced in a study of monozygotic twins with inflammatory bowel disease. TCRdb re-called the 5' RACE reads and gives one entry per CDR3 protein, without DNA. The table lists around 380,000 distinct CDR3 sequences, with more than 2% in the top ten. Input material: blood. These receptors originate from a human donor with ulcerative colitis or Crohn's disease, or a healthy co-twin of an affected twin (not recorded which). Each CDR3 is given with its conserved first and last residue.

14	TRBJ2-7	TRBV28	CASSPSGPPYEQYF
14	TRBJ2-1	TRBV14	CASSGIRGSSEQFF
13	TRBJ1-4	TRBV20-1	CSALRGYNEKLFF
15	TRBJ2-1	TRBV12-3/TRBV12-4	CASSLSSGRANEQFF
11	TRBJ1-2	TRBV10-3	CAIQDLFGYTF
11	TRBJ2-7	TRBV7-9	CASSPGPEQYF
12	TRBJ2-3	TRBV9	CASSVWEDTQYF
15	TRBJ1-2	TRBV27	CASSSTQQGYGGYTF
15	TRBJ2-6	TRBV19	CASSGGVAGANVLTF
12	TRBJ1-2	TRBV12-3/TRBV12-4	CASSFGISGYTF
13	TRBJ1-2	TRBV3-1	CASSQNRALGYTF
15	TRBJ2-5	TRBV12-3/TRBV12-4	CASSFSRRVGETQYF
16	TRBJ2-1	TRBV24-1	CATSDPIAGGSNEQFF
15	TRBJ1-1	TRBV11-2	CASSLDIRMNTEAFF
14	TRBJ1-1	TRBV6-1	CASSEGGLVTEAFF
14	TRBJ1-1	TRBV30	CAWSVQELNTEAFF
15	TRBJ2-7	TRBV7-9	CASSPRTGLSYEQYF
12	TRBJ2-5	TRBV29-1	CSAQLAAQTQYF
15	TRBJ2-5	TRBV5-5	CASSLGGQVGATQYF
14	TRBJ2-3	TRBV5-1	CASSLGSTADTQYF
12	TRBJ1-1	TRBV29-1	CSVGQGGTEAFF
14	TRBJ2-1	TRBV29-1	CSVEDRGVYNEQFF
13	TRBJ2-1	TRBV19	CASAGEGNNEQFF
13	TRBJ2-3	TRBV5-1	CASSLRDSDTQYF
12	TRBJ2-3	TRBV10-3	CALGTNTDTQYF
12	TRBJ2-5	TRBV29-1	CSVAGAQETQYF
11	TRBJ2-7	TRBV20-1	CSALQGWEQYF
15	TRBJ1-1	TRBV7-9	CASSVGQGRGTEAFF
15	TRBJ1-6	TRBV12-3/TRBV12-4	CASSPQNSRTSPLHF
16	TRBJ2-3	TRBV7-9	CASSPGQGGTTDTQYF
13	TRBJ2-7	TRBV29-1	CSVVKAEHYEQYF
12	TRBJ2-7	TRBV3-1	CASSQPGGEQYF
17	TRBJ2-1	TRBV24-1	CATSDFPVRQGKNEQFF
14	TRBJ1-1	TRBV5-1	CASRTGTANTEAFF
15	TRBJ2-5	TRBV7-2	CASSPTPFGGETQYF
16	TRBJ1-3	TRBV3-1	CASSPFAGPSGNTIYF
17	TRBJ1-3	TRBV29-1	CSVEGIHPDNSGNTIYF
17	TRBJ2-2	TRBV4-3	CASSQGPDRFKVGELFF
13	TRBJ1-2	TRBV4-3	CASSHTQGSGYTF
13	TRBJ2-7	TRBV5-1	CASSLDIVGEQYF
15	TRBJ2-1	TRBV7-3	CASSLSGGVNNEQFF
15	TRBJ2-1	TRBV7-9	CASSLARERLLIQFF
14	TRBJ2-5	TRBV6-2/TRBV6-3	CASSYVGYQETQYF
12	TRBJ1-2	TRBV20-1	CSARTTNYGYTF
15	TRBJ1-4	TRBV20-1	CSASAPRQGHEKLFF
13	TRBJ1-1	TRBV19	CASSWDGNTEAFF
12	TRBJ1-2	TRBV7-9	CASSPTAYGYTF
15	TRBJ1-2	TRBV19	CASTPNRGLNYGYTF
17	TRBJ2-2	TRBV3-1	CASSKLAGGASTGELFF